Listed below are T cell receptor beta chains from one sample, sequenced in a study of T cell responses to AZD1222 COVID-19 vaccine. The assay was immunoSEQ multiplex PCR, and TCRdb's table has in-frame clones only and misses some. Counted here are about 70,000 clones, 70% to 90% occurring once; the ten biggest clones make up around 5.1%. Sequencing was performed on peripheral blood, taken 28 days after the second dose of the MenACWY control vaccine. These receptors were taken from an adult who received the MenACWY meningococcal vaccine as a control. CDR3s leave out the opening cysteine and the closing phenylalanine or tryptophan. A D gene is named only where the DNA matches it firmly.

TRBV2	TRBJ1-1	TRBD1	ASRLGTGNTEAF
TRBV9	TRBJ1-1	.	ASSVGQGPPGTEAF
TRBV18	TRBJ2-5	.	ASSPSREQETQY
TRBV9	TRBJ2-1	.	ASSVTGSNSYNEQF
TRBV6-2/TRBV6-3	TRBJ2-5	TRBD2	ASSPRTSEVQETQY
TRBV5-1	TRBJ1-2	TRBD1	ASSLPTGSDGYT
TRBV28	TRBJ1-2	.	ASSPIAGARGYT
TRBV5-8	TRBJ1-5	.	ASSPGDRSNQPQH
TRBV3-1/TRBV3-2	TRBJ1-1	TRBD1	ASFHRGGTEAF
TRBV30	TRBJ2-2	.	AWRRATAGELF
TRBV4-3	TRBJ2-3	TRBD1	ASSQRTGGGDTQY
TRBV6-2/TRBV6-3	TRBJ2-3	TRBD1	ASNPGTGLTDTQY
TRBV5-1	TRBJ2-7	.	ASRTGDSYEQY
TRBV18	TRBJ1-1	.	ASSPSGGETEAF
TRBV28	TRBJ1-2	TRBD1	ASTIGGDRDYGYT
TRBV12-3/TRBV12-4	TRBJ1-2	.	ASWGVYGYT
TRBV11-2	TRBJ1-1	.	ASSPQMGYSNTEAF
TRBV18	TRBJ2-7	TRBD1	ASSPDRAPYEQY
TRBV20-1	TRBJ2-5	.	SARVGETQY
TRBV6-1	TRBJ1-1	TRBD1	ASKQGAEAF
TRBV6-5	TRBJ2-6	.	ASSYVDSGANVLT
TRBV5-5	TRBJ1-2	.	ASSLHLTFRDGYT
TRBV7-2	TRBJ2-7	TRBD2	ASSLSGTSGSEQY
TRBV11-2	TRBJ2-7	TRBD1	ASRGLRGPRSSYEQY
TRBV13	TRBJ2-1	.	ASSFFIAGDEQF
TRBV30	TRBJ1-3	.	ACRRLAVSGNTIY
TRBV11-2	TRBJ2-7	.	ASSPQRGWTYEQY
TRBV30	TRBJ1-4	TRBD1	AWSGKRQGNEKLF
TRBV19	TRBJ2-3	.	ASSIMGTDTQY
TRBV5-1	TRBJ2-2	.	ASSLVGPTGELF
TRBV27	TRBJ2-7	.	ASSLKVAGAPREQY
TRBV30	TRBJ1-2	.	AWRRPASSGYGYT
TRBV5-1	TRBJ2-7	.	ASSNRDFPPYEQY
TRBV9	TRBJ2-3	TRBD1	ASNPDRDLDTQY
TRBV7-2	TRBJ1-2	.	ASSLEPGGYGYT
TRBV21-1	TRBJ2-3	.	ASSKGREDTQY
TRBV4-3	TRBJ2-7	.	ASSQGVVGTYEQY
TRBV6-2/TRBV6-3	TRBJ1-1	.	ASSPRVSSGEAF
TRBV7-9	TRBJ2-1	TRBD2	ASSLGAGAYNEQF
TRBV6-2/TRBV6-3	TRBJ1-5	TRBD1	ASSYGPGGRQPQH
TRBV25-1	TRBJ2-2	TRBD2	ASSWGGVGTGELF
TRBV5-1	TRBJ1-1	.	ASSLDSVNTEAF
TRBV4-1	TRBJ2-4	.	ASSQGLLAKNIQY
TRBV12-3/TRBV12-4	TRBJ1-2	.	ASSLGDGYT
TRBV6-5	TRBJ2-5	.	ASSYSGRDRETQY
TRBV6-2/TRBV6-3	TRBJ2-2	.	ASSLIPNTGELF
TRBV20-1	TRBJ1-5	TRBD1	SASMTGWGAGNQPQH
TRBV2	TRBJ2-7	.	ASSELPAGSYEQY
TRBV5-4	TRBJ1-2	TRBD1	ASSLQGAGGYT
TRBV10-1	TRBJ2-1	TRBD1	ASSEDRGVYNEQF
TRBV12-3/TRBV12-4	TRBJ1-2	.	ASSLGSGRHYT